Here is one T cell receptor (beta chain) with its context. Under the authors' procedure: Quantification of nucleated cells was approximated via reference gene primer amplification. Here immunoSEQ multiplex PCR was the method, and the copy in TCRdb shows in-frame clones only, minus some. The DNA gave D and trimming, while V, J and clone size come from that table. Of 250,000 to 350,000 clones listed, 70% to 90% were seen once; the top ten hold over 6%. This record belongs to a study of blood T cell repertoires in COVID-19. Recovered status in Cohort 3 required two negative PCRs, clearance, or symptom resolution. This TCR came from a woman aged 40 to 50 who had recovered from COVID-19. Input material: PBMCs or T cells enriched from blood (not recorded which).

The CDR3 region has the DNA TGTGCCAGCACCCGGACAGGGGGCGACGAGCAGTACTTC. Its translation: CASTRTGGDEQYF. The genes are TRBV6-6 and TRBJ2-7, with TRBD1 matching over 11 bases. Trimming at V came to 7 bases and at J to 5 bases, leaving 4 bases not matched to a gene. Per the germline V gene, CDR1 is MNHNY and CDR2 is SVGAGI (reference sequence). The CDR3 consists of 13 residues.